Below, 5 T cell receptor beta chains from the same sample are listed, as sequenced in a study of T-cell memory formation after mild COVID-19 (dated by TCRdb to the early 2020s). To prepare the library, 5' RACE was applied. Instrument on record: Illumina NovaSeq 6000. The public reads were run again by TCRdb, first through fastp at Q25 and then through MiXCR, and only productive beta chains were kept. Entries that share a CDR3 protein sequence are merged under the most common genes and DNA. The sample table shows about 400,000 distinct CDR3 sequences, and approximately 24% are seen once. The top ten constitute around 9% of the sample. The source material was PBMCs or a T cell subset sorted from them (not recorded which). These TCRs come from an adult woman who had mild COVID-19 (a few samples of this study predate the infection). The sample titles of this study are shuffled in the database, so cell type and time point are left out; the donor was told from shared clones.

This chain links TRBV29-1 with TRBJ2-1, with 8 bases that match TRBD2. The CDR3 is made up of 14 amino acids. The germline V gene has CDR1 SQVTM and CDR2 ANQGSEA. J was trimmed by 6 bases and V by 6 bases; bases with no gene match: 10. The CDR3 here is CSVDAGGGANEQFF. As DNA, the CDR3 is TGCAGCGTCGACGCCGGGGGGGGTGCCAATGAGCAGTTCTTC.

This sequence joins TRBV5-1 and TRBJ2-2; 7 bases align to TRBD1. V lost 4 bases, J lost 6 bases, and 9 bases stayed unmatched. CDR1 is SGHRS and CDR2 is YFSETQ in the germline V gene. The CDR3 extends over 15 amino acids. CDR3 residues: CASSTLTGFAGELFF. In DNA form, the CDR3 reads TGCGCCAGCAGCACACTGACAGGGTTCGCCGGGGAGCTGTTTTTT.

This clonotype was observed a few times. The chain has TRBV15 and TRBJ2-4; D ambiguous. Trimming removed 0 bases from V and 0 bases from J, with 6 bases in between. CDR1 and CDR2 (germline): LNHNV, YYDKDF (reference sequence). The CDR3 extends over 15 amino acids. The CDR3 protein is CATSRDPLAKNIQYF. The DNA of the CDR3 is TGTGCCACCAGCAGAGACCCGCTAGCCAAAAACATTCAGTACTTC.

The chain has TRBV27 and TRBJ1-2, with D perhaps TRBD1 (5 bases). This CDR3 has 15 residues. Germline assignment: CDR1 MNHEY and CDR2 SMNVEV (reference sequence). V was trimmed by 5 bases and J by 3 bases, leaving 16 bases between them. This chain's CDR3 is CASSHYPGGDYGYTF. Here the CDR3 DNA reads TGTGCCAGCAGTCACTACCCGGGGGGGGACTATGGCTACACCTTC.

This clonotype has a handful of counts. The chain combines TRBV5-1 with TRBJ2-5; D perhaps matches TRBD1 (6 bases). Germline V gene sequence: CDR1 SGHRS, CDR2 YFSETQ. The CDR3 is made up of 14 amino acids. Trimming took 5 bases from V and 1 from J, leaving 12 bases between them. The CDR3 here is CASRGGTFQETQYF. The CDR3 DNA follows: TGCGCCAGCAGGGGTGGGACATTCCAAGAGACCCAGTACTTC.